This T cell receptor (beta chain) was identified in a study of sequential checkpoint blockade in melanoma. Study information: Patients were randomized 1:1 to nivolumab-then-ipilimumab or ipilimumab-then-nivolumab first-line. Overall study results and limits: Rising tumor T-cell fraction and clonality meant about 30 times likelier benefit. In arm A, pretreatment tumor clonality was associated with response.

TCRdb keeps only in-frame clones here, not all; method: immunoSEQ multiplex PCR. The sample records about 1,800 clones, 18% being singletons. CDR1 MDHEN and CDR2 SYDVKM come from the germline V gene. The CDR3 loop spans 14 amino acids. The V and J ends lost 5 bases and 3 bases respectively, with 14 bases between them. This clone came up a few times. Its target is unknown. The treatment here: randomized to nivolumab then ipilimumab (arm A) or the reverse (arm B). The TCR sequence derives from a human donor with melanoma. Source: tumor tissue (inferred from file names), taken from a patient given nivolumab and ipilimumab in sequence. The J gene is TRBJ2-7, the V gene TRBV28; D gene ambiguous. CDR3: CASSPLGSLYEQYF. The DNA for the CDR3 is TGTGCCAGCAGTCCCCTCGGGTCCCTCTACGAGCAGTACTTC.